One and the same sample provided the 11 T cell receptor beta chains below, sequenced in a study of T-cell reconstitution after alpha-beta-depleted transplantation in children. TCRbeta library preparation incorporated unique molecular identifiers. MiXCR, run by TCRdb on the PCR reads, gives a single entry per CDR3 protein. Here the sample spans roughly 240,000 distinct CDR3 sequences, roughly 8.2% being singletons. The specimen comprised PBMCs, mostly from graft donor cells, sampled 180 days after TCRalphabeta/CD19-depleted stem cell transplant. The source of these receptors is a male patient younger than 18 who had a stem cell transplant for acute lymphoblastic leukemia, so the T cells may come from the graft donor.

This clonotype was recorded at least ten times. The rearrangement links TRBV5-1 to TRBJ2-3; D is ambiguous. The CDR3 has 14 amino acids. Between the trimmed V and J ends, which lost 4 bases and 0 bases, there was a span of 9 bases. The germline CDR1 and CDR2 sequences are SGHRS and YFSETQ. CDR3 loop: CASSLALSTDTQYF. The CDR3 bases are TGCGCCAGCAGCCTGGCGTTAAGCACAGATACGCAGTATTTT.

The J gene is TRBJ1-3, the V gene TRBV11-2; no reliable D call. Trimming removed 0 bases at V and 4 bases at J, with 10 bases between. The CDR3 loop spans 15 amino acids. The germline V gene has CDR1 SGHAT and CDR2 FQNNGV. The CDR3 DNA is TGTGCCAGCAGCTTAGAGTGGGGATCCGGAAACACCATATATTTT. The encoded protein is CASSLEWGSGNTIYF.

This clonotype occurred many times. This chain joins TRBV7-3 and TRBJ2-7, with no clear D. The CDR3 consists of 16 residues. V was trimmed by 0 bases and J by 4 bases, leaving 16 bases between them. Germline CDR1 SGHTA, CDR2 FQGTGA. CDR3: CASSLTSVGAGYEQYF. In DNA form, the CDR3 reads TGTGCCAGCAGCTTAACAAGCGTTGGTGCAGGTTACGAGCAGTACTTC.

This clonotype has at least ten counts. The V and J genes are TRBV14 and TRBJ1-2; D not resolved. V was cut by 0 bases and J by 1 base, with 15 bases left in between. Per germline, CDR1 SGHDN and CDR2 FVKESK. This CDR3 region has 17 residues. The CDR3 coding sequence is TGTGCCAGCAGCCAAGATCGAAACCGACAAATTAACTATGGCTACACCTTC. The encoded protein is CASSQDRNRQINYGYTF.

This clonotype was detected ten times or more. This chain uses TRBV12-3 or TRBV12-4 with TRBJ2-7; 10 positions match TRBD2. Unmatched junction bases numbered 5, after V lost 6 bases and J lost 0 bases. The CDR3 spans 15 residues. This CDR3 is CASSLAGDLSYEQYF. The CDR3, as DNA: TGTGCCAGCAGCCTAGCGGGAGACCTCTCCTACGAGCAGTACTTC.

This clonotype was observed many times. The chain combines TRBV12-3 or TRBV12-4 with TRBJ1-2, with D unresolved. This CDR3 region has 13 residues. V lost 3 bases to trimming and J lost 2 bases, with 7 bases between them. This CDR3 is CASSLKINYGYTF. The CDR3 coding sequence is TGTGCCAGCAGTTTGAAGATCAACTATGGCTACACCTTC.

This clonotype was seen at least ten times. The chain has TRBV6-1 and TRBJ1-2; D gene ambiguous. Per germline, CDR1 MNHNS and CDR2 SASEGT. V lost 5 bases, J lost 9 bases, and 19 bases lay in between. This CDR3 has 14 amino acids. The CDR3 sequence: CASSPSGPRLSYTF. The CDR3 DNA sequence: TGTGCCAGCAGTCCGTCCGGGCCCCGGTTGAGCTACACCTTC.

This clonotype was seen repeatedly, ten times or more. The J gene is TRBJ2-1, the V gene TRBV10-3, with D possibly matching TRBD2 (6 bases). Germline CDR1 and CDR2: ENHRY and SYGVKD. Trimming stripped 2 bases from V and 6 bases from J, with 17 bases between. The CDR3 has 16 residues. CDR3: CAISEGGPPGPNEQFF. In DNA, the CDR3 is TGTGCCATCAGTGAGGGAGGGCCCCCAGGGCCCAATGAGCAGTTCTTC.

This clonotype was counted many times. This sequence joins TRBV5-5 and TRBJ2-1; TRBD1 aligns across 10 bases. The CDR3 consists of 15 residues. V was pared by 7 bases and J by 4 bases, with 8 bases of the junction left unmatched. In germline, CDR1 is SGHKS, CDR2 YYEKEE (reference sequence). The CDR3 reads CASSSRDRGYNEQFF. The CDR3 nucleotides read TGTGCCAGCTCCTCCCGGGACAGGGGATACAATGAGCAGTTCTTC.

This clonotype was detected a few times. The chain couples TRBV18 to TRBJ2-7; D ambiguous. V was shortened by 2 bases and J by 6 bases, with 11 bases between the two germline ends. Germline CDR1 is KGHSH and CDR2 is LQKENI. CDR3 size: 13 residues. The CDR3 sequence: CASSPVDKAEQYF. In DNA form, the CDR3 reads TGTGCCAGCTCACCAGTAGACAAGGCCGAGCAGTACTTC. The full variable domain, completed using reference TRBV18 and TRBJ2-7, is NAGVMQNPRHLVRRRGQEARLRCSPMKGHSHVYWYRQLPEEGLKFMVYLQKENIIDESGMPKERFSAEFPKEGPSILRIQQVVRGDSAAYFCASSPVDKAEQYFGPGTRLTVT.

This clonotype was recorded at least ten times. Here the CDR3 DNA reads TGCAGCGTTGTGGTGCGAGATTACGAGCAGTACTTC. As protein: CSVVVRDYEQYF. The chain couples TRBV29-1 to TRBJ2-7; D gene uncertain. V shed 4 bases and J shed 4 bases, with 11 bases lying between them. The CDR3 contains 12 residues. In germline, CDR1 is SQVTM, CDR2 ANQGSEA.